This T cell receptor (beta chain) comes out of a study of T cells in localized non-small cell lung cancer. Clones were read by immunoSEQ multiplex PCR, and TCRdb kept only the in-frame ones, dropping some. The sample lists fewer than 2,000 clones; around 23% were seen once. Looked up from germline, CDR1 is MNHGY and CDR2 is SAAAGT. Trimming removed 10 bases at V and 8 bases at J, with 20 bases between. The CDR3 runs 14 residues. This clone turned up a few times. The sequence was obtained from a man between 40 and 70 years old with stage II lung adenocarcinoma. V gene TRBV6-8 combines with J gene TRBJ1-4, with D possibly being TRBD1 (5 bases). Sequenced here: normal lung tissue next to the tumor, sampled before any cancer treatment. Written as DNA, the CDR3 is TGTGCCACCCGCCGGGACGCTAAGGGGGAAAAACTGTTTTTT. The encoded protein is CATRRDAKGEKLFF.